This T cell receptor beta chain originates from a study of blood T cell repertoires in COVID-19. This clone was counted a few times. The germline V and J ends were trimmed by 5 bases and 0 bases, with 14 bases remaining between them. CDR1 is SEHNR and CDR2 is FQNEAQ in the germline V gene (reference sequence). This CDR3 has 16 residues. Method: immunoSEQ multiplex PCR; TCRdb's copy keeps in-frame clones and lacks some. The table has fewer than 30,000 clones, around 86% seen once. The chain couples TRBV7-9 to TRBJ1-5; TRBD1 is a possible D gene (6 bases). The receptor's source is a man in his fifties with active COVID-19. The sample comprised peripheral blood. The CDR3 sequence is CASSKSMGASNQPQHF. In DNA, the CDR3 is TGTGCCAGCAGCAAAAGCATGGGGGCTAGCAATCAGCCCCAGCATTTT.